This TCR beta chain derives from a study of neurological immune-mediated disorders. Time point defined: longitudinal time-point 2. This clonotype was seen many times. TCRdb reanalysed the 5' RACE reads using MiXCR and keeps one entry per CDR3 protein. The repertoire holds about 80,000 distinct CDR3 sequences, with around 6% as singletons. V shed 3 bases and J 4 bases; nucleotides not matched to a gene: 10. Per the germline V gene, CDR1 is DFQATT and CDR2 is SNEGSKA (reference sequence). The CDR3 has 15 residues. The receptor's source is a woman aged 55-69 years with multiple sclerosis. The rearrangement links TRBV20-1 to TRBJ2-3, with TRBD1 matching 7 bases. Source material: PBMCs. The CDR3 DNA follows: TGCAGTGCTAGTTTACAGGGGAGCAGCGCAGATACGCAGTATTTT. Protein: CSASLQGSSADTQYF.